These 25 T cell receptor beta chains came from one sample sequenced in a study of T cells in Graves' hyperthyroidism and ophthalmopathy. Researchers took RNA transcripts and amplified the TCR beta CDR3 regions from them. An initial round of RT-PCR targeting the TCR CDR3 relied on the HTBI primer set. TCRdb re-analysed the multiplex PCR reads in MiXCR, keeping a single row per CDR3 protein. The sample lists 540,000 or so distinct CDR3 sequences; 15% to 18% were seen once. Sequences were obtained from blood. The receptors shown here come from a woman aged 25-40 years with Graves' hyperthyroidism.

In this sample, this clonotype turned up many times. The chain couples TRBV11-2 to TRBJ1-1, with D unresolved. Germline lookup yields CDR1 SGHAT and CDR2 FQNNGV. This CDR3 is 14 amino acids long. Trimming removed 2 bases at V and 3 bases at J, with 10 bases between. The CDR3 loop reads CASSLRADYTEAFF. The CDR3 region has the DNA TGTGCCAGCAGCTTACGGGCAGACTACACTGAAGCTTTCTTT. The whole variable domain, filled in from reference TRBV11-2 and TRBJ1-1, reads EAGVAQSPRYKIIEKRQSVAFWCNPISGHATLYWYQQILGQGPKLLIQFQNNGVVDDSQLPKDRFSAERLKGVDSTLKIQPAKLEDSAVYLCASSLRADYTEAFFGQGTRLTVV.

This clonotype was seen ten or more times. The J gene is TRBJ2-1, the V gene TRBV7-7; 10 bases map to TRBD2. The length of the CDR3 is 16 residues. V trimming: 1 base; J trimming: 3 bases; junction bases outside the gene matches: 3. CDR1 SSHAT and CDR2 FNYEAQ come from the germline V gene (reference sequence). Written as DNA, the CDR3 is TGTGCCAGCAGCTTAGAACTAGCGGGACACTACAATGAGCAGTTCTTC. It translates to CASSLELAGHYNEQFF. The whole variable domain, remainder taken from reference TRBV7-7 and TRBJ2-1, is GAGVSQSPRYKVTKRGQDVTLRCDPISSHATLYWYQQALGQGPEFLTYFNYEAQPDKSGLPSDRFSAERPEGSISTLTIQRTEQRDSAMYRCASSLELAGHYNEQFFGPGTRLTVL.

This clonotype came up many times. The chain is built from TRBV6-2 or TRBV6-3 and TRBJ2-1, with D perhaps matching TRBD2 (6 bases). CDR1 is MNHEY, CDR2 SVGEGT, per germline. Trimming cost V 6 bases and J 9 bases, with 12 bases left between them. The CDR3 has 12 amino acids. CDR3 region: CASRSTSPEQFF. CDR3 nucleotides: TGTGCCAGCAGATCTACTAGCCCTGAGCAGTTCTTC.

The table lists this clonotype with many counts. V usage is TRBV20-1 and J usage is TRBJ2-7, with D tentatively TRBD2 (5 bases). V was pared by 0 bases and J by 1 base, with 7 bases between. CDR1 DFQATT and CDR2 SNEGSKA come from the germline V gene (reference sequence). The CDR3 is made up of 13 amino acids. The CDR3 DNA reads TGCAGTGCTAGAGAAGCGGTTTCCTACGAGCAGTACTTC. It translates to CSAREAVSYEQYF.

This clonotype was seen many times. The chain links TRBV18 to TRBJ2-7; 10 bases match TRBD2. The CDR3 spans 13 residues. The V gene end was trimmed by 4 bases and the J gene end by 6 bases; junction bases not matched to a gene: 3. CDR1 and CDR2 from the germline V gene are KGHSH and LQKENI. The CDR3 DNA follows: TGTGCCAGCTCACAACTAGCGGGAACCGAGCAGTACTTC. Translation gives CASSQLAGTEQYF.

V gene TRBV11-2 combines with J gene TRBJ2-3; tentatively, D is TRBD1 or TRBD2 (6 bases each). This CDR3 spans 13 amino acids. CDR1 and CDR2 (germline): SGHAT, FQNNGV. V was shortened by 6 bases and J by 7 bases, with 14 bases between the two germline ends. DNA for the CDR3: TGTGCCAGCAGTCCGGGGGCGATAAATACGCAGTATTTT. Protein: CASSPGAINTQYF.

This clonotype came up many times. This chain uses TRBV27 with TRBJ2-3; the D gene is possibly TRBD1 (5 bases). CDR3 length equals 14 residues. Germline V gene data show CDR1 as MNHEY and CDR2 as SMNVEV (reference sequence). V lost 0 bases and J 4 bases, leaving 8 bases between the germline ends. The CDR3 coding sequence is TGTGCCAGCAGTTTATCTCAGGGCTCAGATACGCAGTATTTT. Its protein is CASSLSQGSDTQYF.

The gene calls are TRBV10-3 and TRBJ1-5, with 10 bases lining up with TRBD1. The CDR3 has 15 amino acids. V gave up 11 bases and J gave up 6 bases; unmatched junction bases: 13. Germline CDR1 is ENHRY and CDR2 is SYGVKD. CDR3 sequence (DNA): TGTGCCGTCCGAGAGGGACAGGGGAGTGTTCAGCCCCAGCATTTT. Translation: CAVREGQGSVQPQHF.

This clonotype was picked up a small number of times. This chain links TRBV6-1 with TRBJ1-4; TRBD1 agrees at 7 bases. V gave up 6 bases and J gave up 0 bases; unmatched junction bases: 7. This CDR3 has 16 amino acids. Looked up from germline, CDR1 is MNHNS and CDR2 is SASEGT. This chain's CDR3 is CASRPGTDATNEKLFF. The CDR3 region has the DNA TGTGCCAGCAGACCCGGGACAGACGCAACTAATGAAAAACTGTTTTTT.

Here the CDR3 DNA reads TGTGCCAGCAGCGGCAGATATGGGGGCTCGGATGAAAAACTGTTTTTT. Protein product: CASSGRYGGSDEKLFF. The chain has TRBV5-5 and TRBJ1-4, with a tentative D call TRBD1 (6 bases). CDR1 is SGHKS and CDR2 is YYEKEE in the germline V gene (reference sequence). The ends were cut back, 4 bases at V and 6 bases at J, with 19 bases in the middle. There are 16 residues in the CDR3.

This clonotype occurred a few times. The chain recombines TRBV12-3 or TRBV12-4 with TRBJ1-2; D call uncertain. Trimming cost V 3 bases and J 4 bases, with 15 bases left between them. The CDR3 has 15 residues. CDR3 nucleotides: TGTGCCAGCAGTTTGAGAGGCTTGGGTGTCTATGGCTACACCTTC. Its protein product is CASSLRGLGVYGYTF.

The rearrangement joins TRBV20-1 to TRBJ2-1; 9 nucleotides line up with TRBD2. With V trimmed by 6 bases and J by 7 bases, 7 bases remained unmatched. The length of the CDR3 is 13 residues. Germline V gene sequence: CDR1 DFQATT, CDR2 SNEGSKA (reference sequence). DNA for the CDR3: TGCAGTGCCCCCCAAAGCGGGAGGAATGAGCAGTTCTTC. This translates into CSAPQSGRNEQFF.

This clonotype was counted at least ten times. V is TRBV30 and J is TRBJ1-2; D remains unclear. Germline loops: CDR1 GTSNPN, CDR2 SVGIG (reference sequence). The V and J ends lost 2 bases and 6 bases respectively, with 16 bases between them. The CDR3 is 14 residues long. CDR3 coding DNA: TGTGCCTGGAGTTACAGTGACTCTCCCGATGGCTACACCTTC. Its translation is CAWSYSDSPDGYTF.

The chain has TRBV20-1 and TRBJ2-3, with 8 bases identical to TRBD2. Germline V CDR1 and CDR2: DFQATT, SNEGSKA (reference sequence). The CDR3 is made up of 17 amino acids. V was pared by 3 bases and J by 2 bases, with 13 bases of the junction left unmatched. For the CDR3, the DNA is TGCAGTGCTAGGGGGAGGGTGACTAGCGCGATCACAGATACGCAGTATTTT. Protein: CSARGRVTSAITDTQYF.

This clonotype was detected many times. This chain links TRBV10-3 with TRBJ2-7; TRBD1 aligns across 7 bases. Trimming took 0 bases from V and 2 from J; bases not matched to a gene: 4. The CDR3 covers 15 residues. The germline V gene encodes CDR1 ENHRY and CDR2 SYGVKD. The CDR3 loop is CAISESAGGPYEQYF. CDR3 bases: TGTGCCATCAGTGAGTCGGCAGGGGGTCCCTACGAGCAGTACTTC.

There are many counts of this clonotype. The chain has TRBV27 and TRBJ2-3, with 8 bases identical to TRBD2. After removal of 3 bases from V and 3 bases from J, the junction contained 8 bases not matched to a gene. The CDR3 consists of 16 residues. The germline gives CDR1 MNHEY, CDR2 SMNVEV (reference sequence). The CDR3 DNA reads as TGTGCCAGCAGTTTTATAGGGCTAGCGGGTACAGATACGCAGTATTTT. Residues: CASSFIGLAGTDTQYF.

The chain combines TRBV19 with TRBJ2-7; 8 bases map to TRBD2. This CDR3 contains 16 residues. In germline, CDR1 is LNHDA, CDR2 SQIVND (reference sequence). The J segment lost 2 bases and the V segment lost 3 bases, leaving 9 bases of the junction unmatched. Written as DNA, the CDR3 is TGTGCCAGTAGTATCTCAAGGGCGGGAGGAGCCTACGAGCAGTACTTC. Its protein is CASSISRAGGAYEQYF.

This clonotype is a singleton in its sample. The V and J genes are TRBV20-1 and TRBJ2-3; 8 bases match TRBD2. The CDR3 consists of 12 residues. Germline V gene lookup returns CDR1 DFQATT and CDR2 SNEGSKA (reference sequence). The V segment lost 3 bases and the J segment 5 bases; nucleotides outside the gene matches: 1. This chain's CDR3 is CSASGRGDTQYF. CDR3 DNA: TGCAGTGCTAGCGGGAGGGGAGATACGCAGTATTTT.

This chain uses TRBV28 with TRBJ2-7, with 16 bases that match TRBD2. Germline CDR1 and CDR2: MDHEN and SYDVKM. There are 18 residues in the CDR3. V was pared by 7 bases and J by 1 base, with 10 bases of the junction left unmatched. The DNA of the CDR3 is TGTGCCAGCAATTCACTCGGGACTAGCGGGAGGGATTCCTACGAGCAGTACTTC. Translating it yields CASNSLGTSGRDSYEQYF.

The V call is TRBV2, the J call TRBJ1-6; 9 nucleotides line up with TRBD1. The CDR3 sequence is 16 residues long. The J segment lost 6 bases and the V segment lost 7 bases, leaving 10 bases of the junction unmatched. Looked up from germline, CDR1 is SNHLY and CDR2 is FYNNEI. For the CDR3, the DNA is TGTGCCAGCAAGACTTCTGGGACAGGGTTTAATTCACCCCTCCACTTT. As protein: CASKTSGTGFNSPLHF.

This clonotype was picked up many times. This rearrangement joins TRBV6-1 to TRBJ2-1; tentative D call: TRBD1 (5 bases). The ends were cut back, 2 bases at V and 4 bases at J, with 12 bases in the middle. This CDR3 region has 15 residues. CDR1 and CDR2 from the germline V gene are MNHNS and SASEGT. The CDR3 region has the DNA TGTGCCAGCAGTGAATGGCAGGGCCAGTACAATGAGCAGTTCTTC. It translates to CASSEWQGQYNEQFF.

This clonotype has only a few counts. V and J are TRBV29-1 and TRBJ2-3; possibly TRBD2 for D (5 bases). The CDR3 spans 14 residues. Germline V CDR1 and CDR2: SQVTM, ANQGSEA. With 0 bases removed from V and 8 bases from J, the gap between germline ends came to 15 bases. In DNA, the CDR3 is TGCAGCGTTGAAGACGGGGTGGCAAGGAGTACGCAGTATTTT. As protein: CSVEDGVARSTQYF.

This clonotype occurred many times. The J gene is TRBJ2-3, the V gene TRBV12-3 or TRBV12-4; 9 bases agree with TRBD2. This CDR3 has 15 amino acids. Unmatched junction bases numbered 11, after V lost 7 bases and J lost 6 bases. The CDR3 nucleotides are TGTGCCAGCACCCTACCCGGGGCGGGAGGGGATACGCAGTATTTT. Its translation: CASTLPGAGGDTQYF.

V is TRBV11-2 and J is TRBJ2-3; maybe TRBD2 (7 bases). The CDR3 length is 15 residues. With 5 bases removed from V and 7 bases from J, the gap between germline ends came to 19 bases. In germline, CDR1 is SGHAT, CDR2 FQNNGV. The CDR3 region has the DNA TGTGCCAGCAGCCTCCGGGGGGCAATGGAAAATACGCAGTATTTT. Its translation is CASSLRGAMENTQYF.

The table lists this clonotype with a few counts. This chain links TRBV29-1 with TRBJ2-7; D uncertain. V lost 2 bases, J lost 4 bases, and 9 bases lay in between. The CDR3 contains 12 residues. The germline V gene encodes CDR1 SQVTM and CDR2 ANQGSEA. As DNA, the CDR3 is TGCAGCGTTGAATACCAGCCGTACGAGCAGTACTTC. Its protein product is CSVEYQPYEQYF.